This T cell receptor beta chain derives from a study of T cells in Graves' hyperthyroidism and ophthalmopathy. Amplification of TCR beta CDR3 regions used RNA as the template. A first-round RT-PCR of the TCR CDR3 used the HTBI primer set. TCRdb re-derived calls from the multiplex PCR reads in MiXCR, one entry per CDR3 protein. The sample contains some 570,000 distinct CDR3 sequences, approximately 17% of which appear only once. Study-level findings and limits: Ophthalmopathy cases were set apart from stable hyperthyroidism by a 13 V-J model. The model foresaw ophthalmopathy a median roughly 6.3 months prior to onset. Clonotypes that were expanded in thyroid above 0.001 mostly appeared in blood too.

Each diagnosis drew on symptoms, thyroxine, TRAb, thyroid ultrasound and orbital computed tomography findings. This clonotype has at least ten counts. Its antigen remains unidentified. Trimming took off 5 bases at V and 0 bases at J, with 13 bases between the two ends. Germline V gives CDR1 MDHEN, CDR2 SYDVKM. This CDR3 is 15 amino acids long. Material: blood. This sequence was found in a woman aged 18-29 years with Graves' ophthalmopathy. V gene TRBV28 combines with J gene TRBJ2-5, with D possibly being TRBD1 (5 bases). DNA of the CDR3: TGTGCCAGCAGTCCGCCGCAGGGCTACCAAGAGACCCAGTACTTC. Protein sequence: CASSPPQGYQETQYF.